These 9 T cell receptor beta chains came from one sample sequenced in a study of blood T cells in healthy people across ages. For the second PCR, which ran for roughly 7 to 11 cycles, a sample-barcoded 5' primer and a J-beta primer mix were used. TCRdb analysed the 5' RACE reads with MiXCR anew, one entry per CDR3 protein. Of roughly 700,000 distinct CDR3 sequences listed, over 45% were seen once; the top ten hold roughly 30%. The sequencing sample was made of blood. These receptors were collected from a woman between 55 and 75 years old in good health.

The sample holds a few counts of this clonotype. This sequence joins TRBV20-1 and TRBJ2-7, with 9 bases lining up with TRBD1. The CDR3 covers 13 residues. Germline CDR1 is DFQATT and CDR2 is SNEGSKA (reference sequence). The V gene end was trimmed by 8 bases and the J gene end by 2 bases; junction bases not matched to a gene: 7. In nucleotides, the CDR3 is TGCAGTCCGAGGACAGGGGATACCTACGAGCAGTACTTC. This translates into CSPRTGDTYEQYF.

The genes are TRBV9 and TRBJ2-5; 12 positions agree with TRBD2. Trimming took 3 bases from V and 4 from J; bases not matched to a gene: 4. There are 15 residues in the CDR3. Germline assignment: CDR1 SGDLS and CDR2 YYNGEE. CDR3 residues: CASSATSGRTETQYF. As DNA, the CDR3 is TGTGCCAGCAGCGCCACTAGCGGGAGGACAGAGACCCAGTACTTC.

As for this clonotype: A junction boundary mismatches the germline segment, possibly from a read error. V and J are TRBV7-2 and TRBJ2-4; D ambiguous. This CDR3 has 12 amino acids. CDR1 is SGHTA and CDR2 is FQGNSA in the germline V gene. The CDR3 is CASSWAKNIRYF. DNA for the CDR3: TGTGCCAGCAGCTGGGCCAAAAACATTCGGTACTTC.

This clonotype was seen at least ten times. The chain has TRBV20-1 and TRBJ2-5; D perhaps matches TRBD1 (5 bases). Trimming cost V 3 bases and J 3 bases, with 14 bases left between them. The CDR3 has 14 residues. Per the germline V gene, CDR1 is DFQATT and CDR2 is SNEGSKA (reference sequence). The CDR3 bases are TGCAGTGCTAGGGTATCCGACAGAAAAGAGACCCAGTACTTC. This gives the protein CSARVSDRKETQYF.

The J gene is TRBJ2-3, the V gene TRBV3-1, with a possible D match to TRBD2 (6 bases). The CDR3 consists of 18 residues. V shed 1 base and J shed 8 bases, with 25 bases lying between them. Germline lookup yields CDR1 LGHDT and CDR2 YNNKEL (reference sequence). CDR3 DNA sequence: TGTGCCAGCAGCCAAGTCCTCAGGGAGGCCTCCCGAAGGGGTACGCAGTATTTT. It encodes CASSQVLREASRRGTQYF.

The V and J genes are TRBV7-2 and TRBJ2-3; 8 bases align to TRBD2. The length of the CDR3 is 14 residues. V was clipped by 4 bases and J by 6 bases; unmatched bases: 6. The germline gives CDR1 SGHTA, CDR2 FQGNSA. CDR3: CASSSGLGLDTQYF. In nucleotides, the CDR3 is TGTGCCAGCAGCTCGGGACTAGGTTTGGATACGCAGTATTTT.

This clonotype was found many times. This chain uses TRBV5-1 with TRBJ2-4, with TRBD2 as a possible D gene (6 bases). The CDR3 has 15 amino acids. The V end lost 0 bases, the J end lost 3 bases, and 10 bases lay between the germline ends. The V gene's germline CDR1 is SGHRS and CDR2 YFSETQ. The CDR3 DNA reads as TGCGCCAGCAGCTTGGGGGGGGTGAGCAAAAACATTCAGTACTTC. This sequence encodes CASSLGGVSKNIQYF.

This clonotype was seen a few times. The J gene is TRBJ1-4, the V gene TRBV5-6, with D uncertain. The germline V and J ends were trimmed by 4 bases and 7 bases, with 20 bases remaining between them. The CDR3 has 16 amino acids. Per the germline V gene, CDR1 is SGHDT and CDR2 is YYEEEE. The DNA of the CDR3 is TGTGCCAGCAGCCTTCGGACTATTCGGGAGACTGAAAAACTGTTTTTT. Translated: CASSLRTIRETEKLFF.

This clonotype occurred a few times. This chain links TRBV7-6 with TRBJ2-7, with D tentatively TRBD1 or TRBD2 (5 bases each). CDR1 is SGHVS, CDR2 FNYEAQ, per germline. The CDR3 is made up of 15 amino acids. V was trimmed by 1 base and J by 1 base, leaving 11 bases between them. Here the CDR3 reads CASSLDLGESYEQYF. The CDR3 DNA follows: TGTGCCAGCAGCTTAGACTTAGGGGAGTCCTACGAGCAGTACTTC.